This T cell receptor beta chain was documented in a study of cytomegalovirus exposure and HLA in healthy donors. The primer mix had 60 Vbeta and 13 Jbeta primers. Sequenced by immunoSEQ multiplex PCR; TCRdb stores in-frame clones only, minus some. The sample holds about 120,000 clones, over 65% seen once. The sample holds a few counts of this clone. The antigen is undetermined. Study-wide findings and caveats: Among immune exposure information, only CMV serostatus was available. The productive fraction for most TCR beta V segments was about 87% or about 30% in an earlier analysis.

Material: PBMCs. The source is a woman aged 50 to 60 in good health and CMV-seropositive.

CDR3 nucleotides: TGTGCCAGCATAAGACTAGCGGGAGGGATCGATGAGCAGTTCTTC. This translates into CASIRLAGGIDEQFF. The chain couples TRBV28 to TRBJ2-1, with 14 bases aligning to TRBD2. Germline loops: CDR1 MDHEN, CDR2 SYDVKM. There are 15 residues in the CDR3. Trimming took 7 bases from V and 8 from J; bases not matched to a gene: 7. Using reference TRBV28 and TRBJ2-1 for the parts outside the CDR3, the full variable domain is DVKVTQSSRYLVKRTGEKVFLECVQDMDHENMFWYRQDPGLGLRLIYFSYDVKMKEKGDIPEGYSVSREKKERFSLILESASTNQTSMYLCASIRLAGGIDEQFFGPGTRLTVL.